Following are 24 T cell receptor beta chains from one sample sequenced in a study of blood T cell repertoires in COVID-19. Some clones are missing from TCRdb's copy, which holds only in-frame ones; the method was immunoSEQ multiplex PCR. Of 150,000 to 200,000 clones in the sample, around 80% are singletons; the top ten hold approximately 18%. The sample was peripheral blood. All receptors derive from a woman older than 75 with acute or convalescent COVID-19.

V and J are TRBV18 and TRBJ2-3, with 7 positions matching TRBD2. This CDR3 is built from 13 residues. Trimming took 4 bases from V and 10 from J; bases not matched to a gene: 8. CDR1 KGHSH and CDR2 LQKENI come from the germline V gene. This CDR3 reads CASSLIGLEAQYF. The CDR3 DNA sequence: TGTGCCAGCTCACTCATTGGACTAGAGGCGCAGTATTTT.

This chain joins TRBV30 and TRBJ1-5; 7 bases align to TRBD1. V shed 2 bases and J 7 bases; nucleotides not matched to a gene: 8. The CDR3 length is 14 residues. Germline V lookup: CDR1 GTSNPN, CDR2 SVGIG (reference sequence). The CDR3 region is CAWSTDRVRQPQHF. In DNA, the CDR3 is TGTGCCTGGAGTACCGACAGGGTCCGACAGCCCCAGCATTTT.

This chain uses TRBV4-1 with TRBJ2-7; 12 positions match TRBD2. This CDR3 comprises 17 residues. Unmatched junction bases numbered 6, after V lost 0 bases and J lost 3 bases. Germline V CDR1 and CDR2: MGHRA, YSYEKL. In nucleotides, the CDR3 is TGCGCCAGCAGCCAAGATTCGACTAGCGGGAGACTCTACGAGCAGTACTTC. This encodes CASSQDSTSGRLYEQYF.

The V call is TRBV13, the J call TRBJ2-5; a weak D match, TRBD1 (5 bases). From germline, CDR1 is PRHDT and CDR2 FYEKMQ (reference sequence). V lost 5 bases to trimming and J lost 4 bases, with 14 bases between them. The CDR3 has 14 amino acids. The CDR3 sequence: CASSDAGPGETQYF. The CDR3 bases are TGTGCCAGCAGCGATGCAGGGCCCGGAGAGACCCAGTACTTC.

This sequence joins TRBV5-4 and TRBJ1-1, with a weak D call TRBD1 (5 bases). The germline V gene encodes CDR1 SGHNT and CDR2 YYREEE (reference sequence). The V end was cut by 0 bases, the J end by 1 base, with 7 bases between. This CDR3 has 14 amino acids. The CDR3 DNA sequence: TGTGCCAGCAGCTTGGCCGGGGGGAACACTGAAGCTTTCTTT. As protein: CASSLAGGNTEAFF.

This clone came up a few times. This rearrangement joins TRBV9 to TRBJ1-3; tentatively, D is TRBD1 (6 bases). Trimming cost V 1 base and J 4 bases, with 18 bases left between them. The germline V gene encodes CDR1 SGDLS and CDR2 YYNGEE. The CDR3 length is 17 residues. In DNA form, the CDR3 reads TGTGCCAGCAGCGTAACCCCAGCCCAGGGGCACGGAAACACCATATATTTT. Translating it yields CASSVTPAQGHGNTIYF.

The CDR3 DNA reads as TGTGCCAGCAGTACCGGGACAGGGGGCTTTGATACGCAGTATTTT. Its translation: CASSTGTGGFDTQYF. The chain combines TRBV6-4 with TRBJ2-3, with TRBD1 matching 12 bases. This CDR3 region has 15 residues. V trimming: 5 bases; J trimming: 6 bases; junction bases outside the gene matches: 6. Germline-derived CDR1 and CDR2 are MRHNA and SNTAGT.

Only one count was recorded for this clone. The V and J genes are TRBV29-1 and TRBJ2-1, with D possibly being TRBD1 (6 bases). Germline lookup yields CDR1 SQVTM and CDR2 ANQGSEA. V was trimmed by 1 base and J by 1 base, leaving 8 bases between them. The CDR3 runs to 14 residues. CDR3 DNA: TGCAGCGTTGAAGGCGACAGGTCCTACAATGAGCAGTTCTTC. Translation gives CSVEGDRSYNEQFF.

The chain employs TRBV14 and TRBJ2-1; 8 bases line up with TRBD2. J was trimmed by 3 bases and V by 6 bases; bases with no gene match: 4. The CDR3 totals 14 residues. Germline lookup yields CDR1 SGHDN and CDR2 FVKESK. Written as DNA, the CDR3 is TGTGCCAGCAGACCTACTAGCGGCTACAATGAGCAGTTCTTC. Protein sequence: CASRPTSGYNEQFF.

The chain has TRBV19 and TRBJ2-5; TRBD2 aligns across 11 bases. There are 14 residues in the CDR3. V shed 7 bases and J 5 bases; nucleotides not matched to a gene: 6. The germline gives CDR1 LNHDA, CDR2 SQIVND (reference sequence). The CDR3 reads CASKVVAGGETQYF. In DNA form, the CDR3 reads TGTGCCAGTAAGGTGGTAGCGGGAGGGGAGACCCAGTACTTC.

The CDR3 reads CASSEQGVRNQPQHF. CDR3 sequence (DNA): TGTGCCAGCAGTGAACAGGGGGTGCGCAATCAGCCCCAGCATTTT. This chain joins TRBV2 and TRBJ1-5, with 7 bases fitting TRBD1. Germline values: CDR1 SNHLY, CDR2 FYNNEI. This CDR3 comprises 15 residues. V was clipped by 2 bases and J by 2 bases; unmatched bases: 3.

CDR3 nucleotide sequence: TGCGCCAGCAGCTACGAAGCAAATCAGCCCCAGCATTTT. Encoded protein: CASSYEANQPQHF. This sequence joins TRBV5-1 and TRBJ1-5; D unclear. CDR1 and CDR2 (germline): SGHRS, YFSETQ. The CDR3 spans 13 residues. Trimming removed 3 bases from V and 4 bases from J, with 8 bases in between.

This chain links TRBV5-4 with TRBJ2-1, with D unclear. Germline V gives CDR1 SGHNT, CDR2 YYREEE (reference sequence). CDR3 length equals 15 residues. Trimming took off 4 bases at V and 0 bases at J, with 11 bases between the two ends. As DNA, the CDR3 is TGTGCCAGCAGCCCCCCTACGGGCTCCTACAATGAGCAGTTCTTC. This gives the protein CASSPPTGSYNEQFF.

V gene TRBV27 combines with J gene TRBJ2-3; 11 nucleotides align to TRBD2. The CDR3 runs 14 residues. Germline V lookup: CDR1 MNHEY, CDR2 SMNVEV (reference sequence). V dropped 7 bases and J dropped 3; count of bases not matched to a gene: 3. The CDR3 region is CASKLAGGTDTQYF. DNA for the CDR3: TGTGCCAGCAAGCTAGCGGGAGGTACAGATACGCAGTATTTT.

The gene calls are TRBV18 and TRBJ1-1; no clear D gene. The germline gives CDR1 KGHSH, CDR2 LQKENI. V lost 3 bases to trimming and J lost 1 base, with 9 bases between them. This CDR3 contains 14 residues. The CDR3 region is CASSPSLSNTEAFF. Written as DNA, the CDR3 is TGTGCCAGCTCACCTTCGCTATCGAACACTGAAGCTTTCTTT.

This rearrangement joins TRBV25-1 to TRBJ2-1; possible D gene TRBD1, 6 bases. The CDR3 contains 14 residues. Germline V gene lookup returns CDR1 MGHDK and CDR2 SYGVNS. The V end lost 1 base, the J end lost 6 bases, and 10 bases lay between the germline ends. The CDR3 nucleotides are TGTGCCAGCAGTGAATTTGGCAGGGGCAATGAGCAGTTCTTC. Translation gives CASSEFGRGNEQFF.

The rearrangement uses TRBV19 and TRBJ2-7, with D perhaps TRBD1 (5 bases). Germline loops: CDR1 LNHDA, CDR2 SQIVND (reference sequence). The CDR3 is 13 amino acids. Trimming took off 3 bases at V and 2 bases at J, with 8 bases between the two ends. Here the CDR3 reads CASSIVDTYEQYF. The DNA of the CDR3 is TGTGCCAGTAGTATTGTGGACACCTACGAGCAGTACTTC.

The CDR3 here is CASSLQGDTEAFF. DNA for the CDR3: TGTGCCAGCAGCCTCCAGGGGGACACTGAAGCTTTCTTT. The chain carries TRBV3-1 (or the pseudogene TRBV3-2) and TRBJ1-1; the match to TRBD1 covers 7 bases. Germline loops: CDR1 LGHDT, CDR2 YNNKEL (reference sequence). This CDR3 spans 13 amino acids. J lost 3 bases, V lost 4 bases, and 2 bases had no gene match.

This clone was seen more than once but under ten times. CDR3 residues: CASSSTGGGEVEAFF. The DNA for the CDR3 is TGTGCCAGCTCAAGTACAGGGGGTGGAGAGGTTGAAGCTTTCTTT. The gene calls are TRBV18 and TRBJ1-1, with 8 bases fitting TRBD1. This CDR3 has 15 amino acids. The ends lost 5 bases at V and 7 bases at J; junction bases unmatched: 12. The V gene's germline CDR1 is KGHSH and CDR2 LQKENI.

The chain carries TRBV5-1 and TRBJ1-4, with 7 positions matching TRBD1. Germline lookup yields CDR1 SGHRS and CDR2 YFSETQ. The junction had 9 bases not matched to a gene; V was cut back by 2 bases and J by 2 bases. The CDR3 runs to 17 residues. In DNA form, the CDR3 reads TGCGCCAGCAGCTTCAGCTGGCAGGGGGGCACTAATGAAAAACTGTTTTTT. Translation gives CASSFSWQGGTNEKLFF. The variable domain in full, completed from reference TRBV5-1 and TRBJ1-4, reads KAGVTQTPRYLIKTRGQQVTLSCSPISGHRSVSWYQQTPGQGLQFLFEYFSETQRNKGNFPGRFSGRQFSNSRSEMNVSTLELGDSALYLCASSFSWQGGTNEKLFFGSGTQLSVL.

This chain connects TRBV30 to TRBJ1-3; 7 bases fit TRBD1. The CDR3 spans 16 residues. Germline CDR1 GTSNPN, CDR2 SVGIG (reference sequence). V shed 1 base and J 0 bases; nucleotides not matched to a gene: 6. CDR3 amino acids: CAWSAPGTASGNTIYF. CDR3 sequence (DNA): TGTGCCTGGAGTGCCCCAGGGACAGCCTCTGGAAACACCATATATTTT. Based on the CDR3 plus reference TRBV30 and TRBJ1-3, the full variable domain is SQTIHQWPATLVQPVGSPLSLECTVEGTSNPNLYWYRQAAGRGLQLLFYSVGIGQISSEVPQNLSASRPQDRQFILSSKKLLLSDSGFYLCAWSAPGTASGNTIYFGEGSWLTVV.

The J gene is TRBJ1-2, the V gene TRBV6-5; no reliable D call. This CDR3 region has 16 residues. Trimming cost V 4 bases and J 6 bases, with 21 bases left between them. The germline gives CDR1 MNHEY, CDR2 SVGAGI. CDR3 sequence reads: CASSLEGRTTPHGYTF. The CDR3 region has the DNA TGTGCCAGCAGTTTGGAGGGCAGGACTACCCCTCATGGCTACACCTTC.

The CDR3 DNA reads as TGTGCCAGCAGCTTAGTTCGGGGATACTACAATGAGCAGTTCTTC. Protein sequence: CASSLVRGYYNEQFF. The chain links TRBV7-2 to TRBJ2-1; a possible D gene is TRBD2 (5 bases). Germline CDR1 reads SGHTA; CDR2 reads FQGNSA. V lost 1 base to trimming and J lost 3 bases, with 10 bases between them. The CDR3 extends over 15 amino acids.

V and J are TRBV10-3 and TRBJ2-1; tentative D call: TRBD1 (6 bases). The CDR3 loop spans 15 amino acids. Germline CDR1 is ENHRY and CDR2 is SYGVKD. The V gene lost 4 bases and the J gene lost 8 bases, with 18 bases spanning the gap. The CDR3 nucleotides are TGTGCCATCAGTGTCGGAAGGACTGGGGGCGATGAGCAGTTCTTC. Translation: CAISVGRTGGDEQFF.